This is a list of T cell receptor beta chains from one sample in a study of CD8 T cells in ankylosing spondylitis. TCRdb recomputed calls from the 5' RACE reads with MiXCR, one row per CDR3 protein. Of more than 300,000 distinct CDR3 sequences in the sample, under 8.5% are singletons; the top ten hold about 14%. The sequenced sample was blood, either unsorted or a sorted T cell fraction (not recorded which). The receptor source for this set is a male donor with ankylosing spondylitis. The CDR3 runs from the conserved cysteine through the conserved F or W.

v_gene: TRBV7-3
j_gene: TRBJ1-5
CDR3aa: CASSLGAGEPQHF

v_gene: TRBV13
j_gene: TRBJ1-1
CDR3aa: CASSPGGKTEAFF

v_gene: TRBV7-6
j_gene: TRBJ2-7
CDR3aa: CASSASRDFSYEQYF

v_gene: TRBV27
j_gene: TRBJ1-6
CDR3aa: CASSPNPRNSPLHF

v_gene: TRBV11-2
j_gene: TRBJ2-1
CDR3aa: CASSQVGFYNEQFF

v_gene: TRBV7-9
j_gene: TRBJ1-1
CDR3aa: CASSSGGGPNTEAFF

v_gene: TRBV10-3
j_gene: TRBJ2-5
CDR3aa: CAAGDRYQETQYF

v_gene: TRBV5-8
j_gene: TRBJ2-7
CDR3aa: CASSYEQYF

v_gene: TRBV7-2
j_gene: TRBJ2-1
CDR3aa: CASSLVASGSLFYNEQFF

v_gene: TRBV5-1
j_gene: TRBJ2-3
CDR3aa: CASSLDRADTQYF

v_gene: TRBV7-9
j_gene: TRBJ2-1
CDR3aa: CASSLAPRREQFF

v_gene: TRBV5-1
j_gene: TRBJ2-2
CDR3aa: CASSPGGSYTGELFF

v_gene: TRBV9
j_gene: TRBJ2-3
CDR3aa: CASSVDRAQDTQYF

v_gene: TRBV12-3/TRBV12-4
j_gene: TRBJ2-7
CDR3aa: CASSLGQMLYEQYF

v_gene: TRBV5-1
j_gene: TRBJ2-1
CDR3aa: CASSFDRAPYNEQFF

v_gene: TRBV20-1
j_gene: TRBJ2-5
CDR3aa: CSARDNQETQYF

v_gene: TRBV28
j_gene: TRBJ1-2
CDR3aa: CASSLSRQGGYGYTF

v_gene: TRBV20-1
j_gene: TRBJ2-1
CDR3aa: CSARKLAGGPSYNEQFF

v_gene: TRBV6-5
j_gene: TRBJ2-7
CDR3aa: CASSYSLLAGVLHYEQYF

v_gene: TRBV18
j_gene: TRBJ2-1
CDR3aa: CASSPSQGQNEQFF

v_gene: TRBV3-1
j_gene: TRBJ2-3
CDR3aa: CASREASGRDTQYF

v_gene: TRBV6-5
j_gene: TRBJ2-5
CDR3aa: CASSYSGTGQETQYF

v_gene: TRBV7-9
j_gene: TRBJ2-1
CDR3aa: CASSLVGLAVDEQFF

v_gene: TRBV10-3
j_gene: TRBJ2-4
CDR3aa: CAISESSTGLTRMDKNEAKNIQYF

v_gene: TRBV3-1
j_gene: TRBJ2-7
CDR3aa: CASTGGTRSYEQYF

v_gene: TRBV20-1
j_gene: TRBJ2-1
CDR3aa: CSARGTGLAGRGFYNEQFF

v_gene: TRBV11-1
j_gene: TRBJ2-1
CDR3aa: CASSKDGGPFQNEQFF

v_gene: TRBV3-1
j_gene: TRBJ2-1
CDR3aa: CASSLIPMEQFF

v_gene: TRBV7-6
j_gene: TRBJ2-1
CDR3aa: CASSLRGLAGINEQFF

v_gene: TRBV27
j_gene: TRBJ1-1
CDR3aa: CASSSFRDSTEAFF

v_gene: TRBV29-1
j_gene: TRBJ1-2
CDR3aa: CSVKATDIYYGYTF

v_gene: TRBV5-1
j_gene: TRBJ2-1
CDR3aa: CASRVSGSWDEDEQFF

v_gene: TRBV5-1
j_gene: TRBJ2-2
CDR3aa: CASSLLGLAENTGELFF

v_gene: TRBV12-3/TRBV12-4
j_gene: TRBJ1-1
CDR3aa: CASSSPKEGWGDTEAFF

v_gene: TRBV6-2/TRBV6-3
j_gene: TRBJ2-6
CDR3aa: CASSKSGANVLTF

v_gene: TRBV12-3/TRBV12-4
j_gene: TRBJ1-1
CDR3aa: CASSLAPGGSEAFF

v_gene: TRBV7-9
j_gene: TRBJ1-3
CDR3aa: CASSLTGNTIYF

v_gene: TRBV9
j_gene: TRBJ2-2
CDR3aa: CASSVEGSNTGELFF

v_gene: TRBV18
j_gene: TRBJ2-7
CDR3aa: CASSPGYTSYEQYF

v_gene: TRBV5-1
j_gene: TRBJ2-5
CDR3aa: CASSYGGVLETQYF

v_gene: TRBV28
j_gene: TRBJ2-6
CDR3aa: CASTSLRQLSSGANVLTF

v_gene: TRBV7-9
j_gene: TRBJ2-7
CDR3aa: CASRTGTGDYEQYF

v_gene: TRBV7-3
j_gene: TRBJ2-2
CDR3aa: CASGGGGTGELFF

v_gene: TRBV20-1
j_gene: TRBJ2-1
CDR3aa: CSAGRRLAAYNEQFF

v_gene: TRBV11-2
j_gene: TRBJ2-2
CDR3aa: CASSPRGLPSIPPMNTGELFF

v_gene: TRBV11-2
j_gene: TRBJ2-2
CDR3aa: CASSSLGGRTSGGELFF

v_gene: TRBV7-6
j_gene: TRBJ1-1
CDR3aa: CASSNLRDRGDTEAFF

v_gene: TRBV28
j_gene: TRBJ1-6
CDR3aa: CASRTPWRSPIPSPLHF

v_gene: TRBV29-1
j_gene: TRBJ2-2
CDR3aa: CSAVGLAGEAGELFF

v_gene: TRBV19
j_gene: TRBJ2-3
CDR3aa: CASSTPTSGSQVDTQYF

v_gene: TRBV5-1
j_gene: TRBJ1-6
CDR3aa: CASSDSRAGEYNSPLHF

v_gene: TRBV20-1
j_gene: TRBJ2-1
CDR3aa: CSARRGNEQFF

v_gene: TRBV5-5
j_gene: TRBJ2-7
CDR3aa: CASSSGHEFYEQYF

v_gene: TRBV18
j_gene: TRBJ2-3
CDR3aa: CASSLDSGDTQYF

v_gene: TRBV6-2/TRBV6-3
j_gene: TRBJ1-6
CDR3aa: CASSYGGQTARSPLHF

v_gene: TRBV18
j_gene: TRBJ1-1
CDR3aa: CASSPLTARNTEAFF

v_gene: TRBV5-4
j_gene: TRBJ2-7
CDR3aa: CASSLGQGQGYEQYF